This TCR beta chain was documented in a study of blood T cell repertoires in COVID-19. About the research overall: The analysed material was cDNA or gDNA that came from T cells, B-cell-depleted T cells, or PBMCs.

Sequenced by immunoSEQ multiplex PCR; TCRdb stores in-frame clones only, minus some. The sample has fewer than 250,000 clones; 80% to 90% are singletons. This CDR3 has 15 residues. The germline gives CDR1 LNHDA, CDR2 SQIVND (reference sequence). The junction had 10 bases not matched to a gene; V was cut back by 6 bases and J by 8 bases. This receptor was identified in a man in his forties with acute or convalescent COVID-19. The chain is built from TRBV19 and TRBJ1-6; TRBD1 matches 7 bases. Source material: peripheral blood. In nucleotides, the CDR3 is TGTGCCAGTAGACCCGGACAGGCCGGGGATTCACCCCTCCACTTT. As protein: CASRPGQAGDSPLHF.